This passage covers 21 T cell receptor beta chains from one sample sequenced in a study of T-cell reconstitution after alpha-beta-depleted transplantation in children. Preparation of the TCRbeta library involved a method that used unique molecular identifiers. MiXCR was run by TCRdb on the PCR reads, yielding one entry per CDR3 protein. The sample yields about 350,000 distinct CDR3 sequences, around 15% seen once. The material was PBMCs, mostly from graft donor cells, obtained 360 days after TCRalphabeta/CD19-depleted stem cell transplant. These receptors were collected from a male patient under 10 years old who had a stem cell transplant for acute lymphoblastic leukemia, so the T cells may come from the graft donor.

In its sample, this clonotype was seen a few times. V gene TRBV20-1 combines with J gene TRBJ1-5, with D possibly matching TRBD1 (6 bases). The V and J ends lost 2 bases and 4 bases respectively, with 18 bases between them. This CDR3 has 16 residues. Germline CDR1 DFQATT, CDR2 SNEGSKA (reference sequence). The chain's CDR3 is CSARSASQGPNQPQHF. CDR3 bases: TGCAGTGCTAGATCGGCCTCTCAGGGGCCTAATCAGCCCCAGCATTTT.

The CDR3 loop reads CASSQDFGRLAGSYEQYF. The CDR3 DNA reads as TGCGCCAGCAGCCAAGATTTTGGTCGACTAGCGGGATCCTACGAGCAGTACTTC. V usage is TRBV4-3 and J usage is TRBJ2-7; 11 positions agree with TRBD2. This CDR3 region has 18 residues. Losses at the gene ends were 0 bases for V and 1 base for J; bases not matched to a gene: 8. CDR1 is LGHNA and CDR2 is YSLEER in the germline V gene.

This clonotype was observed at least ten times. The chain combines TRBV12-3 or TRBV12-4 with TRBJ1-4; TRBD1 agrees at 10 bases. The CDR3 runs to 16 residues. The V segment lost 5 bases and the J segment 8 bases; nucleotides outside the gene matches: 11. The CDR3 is CASSPGQGGTSEKLFF. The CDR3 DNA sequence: TGTGCCAGCAGTCCCGGACAGGGGGGAACCTCGGAAAAACTGTTTTTT.

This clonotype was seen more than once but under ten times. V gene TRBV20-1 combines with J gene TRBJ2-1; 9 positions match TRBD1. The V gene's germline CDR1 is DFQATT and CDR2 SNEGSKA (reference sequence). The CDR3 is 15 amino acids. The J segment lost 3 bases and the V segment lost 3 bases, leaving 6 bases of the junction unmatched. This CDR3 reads CSASSWDRDYNEQFF. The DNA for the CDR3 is TGCAGTGCTAGCTCCTGGGACAGGGACTACAATGAGCAGTTCTTC.

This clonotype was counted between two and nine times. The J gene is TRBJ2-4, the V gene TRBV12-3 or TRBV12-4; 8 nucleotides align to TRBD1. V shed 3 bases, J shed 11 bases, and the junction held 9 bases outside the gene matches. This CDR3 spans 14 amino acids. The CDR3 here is CASSLGQDKPFQYF. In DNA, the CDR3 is TGTGCCAGCAGTTTGGGACAGGATAAACCATTTCAGTACTTC.

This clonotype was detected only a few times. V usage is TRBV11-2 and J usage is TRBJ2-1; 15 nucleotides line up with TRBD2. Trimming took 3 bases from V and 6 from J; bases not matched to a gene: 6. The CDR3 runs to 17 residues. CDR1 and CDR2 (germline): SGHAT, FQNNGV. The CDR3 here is CASSFGLAGGPINEQFF. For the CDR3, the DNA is TGTGCCAGCAGCTTTGGACTAGCGGGAGGGCCTATCAATGAGCAGTTCTTC.

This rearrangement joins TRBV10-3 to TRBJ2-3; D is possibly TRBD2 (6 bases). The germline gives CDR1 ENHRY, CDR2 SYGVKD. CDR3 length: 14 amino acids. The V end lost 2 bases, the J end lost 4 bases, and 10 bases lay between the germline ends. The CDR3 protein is CAISETTRSDTQYF. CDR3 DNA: TGTGCCATCAGTGAGACGACTAGATCAGATACGCAGTATTTT.

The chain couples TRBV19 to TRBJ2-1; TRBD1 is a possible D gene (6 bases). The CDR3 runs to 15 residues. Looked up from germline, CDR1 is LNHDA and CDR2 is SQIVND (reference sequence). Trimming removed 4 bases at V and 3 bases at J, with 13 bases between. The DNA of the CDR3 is TGTGCCAGTAGTAGAGCCGCGACAGGCTACAATGAGCAGTTCTTC. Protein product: CASSRAATGYNEQFF.

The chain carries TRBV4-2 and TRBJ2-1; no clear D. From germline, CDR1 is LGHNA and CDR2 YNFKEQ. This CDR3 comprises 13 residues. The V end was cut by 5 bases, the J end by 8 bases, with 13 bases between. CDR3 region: CASSFGRKDEQFF. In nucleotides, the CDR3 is TGTGCCAGCAGCTTTGGCCGAAAGGATGAGCAGTTCTTC.

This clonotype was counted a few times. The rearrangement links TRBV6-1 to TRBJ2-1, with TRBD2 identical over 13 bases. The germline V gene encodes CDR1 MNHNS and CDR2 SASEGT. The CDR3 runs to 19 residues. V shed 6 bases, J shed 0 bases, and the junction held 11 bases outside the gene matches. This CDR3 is CASRQWTSGSPSSYNEQFF. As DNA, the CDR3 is TGTGCCAGCAGGCAATGGACTAGCGGGAGTCCAAGCTCCTACAATGAGCAGTTCTTC.

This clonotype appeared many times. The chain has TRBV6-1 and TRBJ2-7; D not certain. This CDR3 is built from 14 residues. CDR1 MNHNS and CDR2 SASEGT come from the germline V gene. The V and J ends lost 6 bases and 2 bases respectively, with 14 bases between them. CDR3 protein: CASSPLFVAYEQYF. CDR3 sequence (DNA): TGTGCCAGCAGCCCCCTCTTTGTGGCCTACGAGCAGTACTTC.

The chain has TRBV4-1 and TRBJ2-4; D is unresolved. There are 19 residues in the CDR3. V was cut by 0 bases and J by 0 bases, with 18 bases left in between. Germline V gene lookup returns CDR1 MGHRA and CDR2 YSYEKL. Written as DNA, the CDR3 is TGCGCCAGCAGCCAAGAAAGATCGAGGATTGCACTAGCCAAAAACATTCAGTACTTC. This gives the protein CASSQERSRIALAKNIQYF.

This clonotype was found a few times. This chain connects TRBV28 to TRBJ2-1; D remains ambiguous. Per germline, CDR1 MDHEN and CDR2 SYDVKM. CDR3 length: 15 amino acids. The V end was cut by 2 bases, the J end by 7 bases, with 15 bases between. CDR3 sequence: CASSLGVTTMNEQFF. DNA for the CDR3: TGTGCCAGCAGTTTAGGGGTGACCACAATGAATGAGCAGTTCTTC.

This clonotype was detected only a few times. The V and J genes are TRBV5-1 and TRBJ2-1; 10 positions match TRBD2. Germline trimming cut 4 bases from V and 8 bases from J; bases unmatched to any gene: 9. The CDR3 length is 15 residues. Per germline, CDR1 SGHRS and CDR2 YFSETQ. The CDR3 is CASSRTGTSVDEQFF. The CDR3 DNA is TGCGCCAGCAGCCGGACCGGGACTAGCGTCGATGAGCAGTTCTTC.

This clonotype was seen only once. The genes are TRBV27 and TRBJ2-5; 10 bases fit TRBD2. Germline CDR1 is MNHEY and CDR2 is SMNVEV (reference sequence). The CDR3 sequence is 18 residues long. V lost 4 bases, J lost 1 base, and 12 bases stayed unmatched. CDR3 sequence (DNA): TGTGCCAGCAGTTCCCCTAGCGGGAGAGCCCGGTTCCAAGAGACCCAGTACTTC. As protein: CASSSPSGRARFQETQYF.

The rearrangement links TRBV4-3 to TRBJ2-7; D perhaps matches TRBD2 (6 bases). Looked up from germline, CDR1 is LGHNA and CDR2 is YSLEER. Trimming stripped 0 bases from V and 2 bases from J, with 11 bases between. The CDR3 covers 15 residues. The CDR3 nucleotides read TGCGCCAGCAGCCAAGATCAGGGACTTCCCTACGAGCAGTACTTC. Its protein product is CASSQDQGLPYEQYF.

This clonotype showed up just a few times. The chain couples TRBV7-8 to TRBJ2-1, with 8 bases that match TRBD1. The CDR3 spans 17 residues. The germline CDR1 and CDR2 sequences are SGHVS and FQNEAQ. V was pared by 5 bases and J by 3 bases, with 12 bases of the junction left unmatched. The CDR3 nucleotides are TGTGCCAGCAGCGTACGGGACAGGCAGTACTACTACAATGAGCAGTTCTTC. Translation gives CASSVRDRQYYYNEQFF.

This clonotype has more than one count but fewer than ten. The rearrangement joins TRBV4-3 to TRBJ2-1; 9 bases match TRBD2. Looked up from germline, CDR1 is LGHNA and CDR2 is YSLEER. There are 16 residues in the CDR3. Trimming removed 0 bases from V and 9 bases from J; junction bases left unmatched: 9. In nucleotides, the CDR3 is TGCGCCAGCAGCCAAGAGCGGGAGGGCCTAAAAGGTGAGCAGTTCTTC. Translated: CASSQEREGLKGEQFF.

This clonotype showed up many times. CDR3 nucleotides: TGTGCCAGCACCCTCCCAGGATCAAGGGGCTTAGCCAAAAACATTCAGTACTTC. It yields the protein CASTLPGSRGLAKNIQYF. The chain couples TRBV9 to TRBJ2-4; weak D call: TRBD1 (5 bases). V was trimmed by 6 bases and J by 0 bases, leaving 22 bases between them. The CDR3 consists of 18 residues. CDR1 is SGDLS and CDR2 is YYNGEE in the germline V gene. The entire variable domain, with the rest obtained from reference TRBV9 and TRBJ2-4, is as follows: DSGVTQTPKHLITATGQRVTLRCSPRSGDLSVYWYQQSLDQGLQFLIQYYNGEERAKGNILERFSAQQFPDLHSELNLSSLELGDSALYFCASTLPGSRGLAKNIQYFGAGTRLSVL.

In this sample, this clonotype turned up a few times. In nucleotides, the CDR3 is TGCGCCAGCAGCCAAGAGTGGACCAGTTTCTCCTACGAGCAGTACTTC. Amino acid sequence: CASSQEWTSFSYEQYF. The genes are TRBV4-3 and TRBJ2-7; D is unclear. The germline V gene encodes CDR1 LGHNA and CDR2 YSLEER. This CDR3 region has 16 residues. Deletions cut 0 bases from V and 0 bases from J, with 12 bases between.

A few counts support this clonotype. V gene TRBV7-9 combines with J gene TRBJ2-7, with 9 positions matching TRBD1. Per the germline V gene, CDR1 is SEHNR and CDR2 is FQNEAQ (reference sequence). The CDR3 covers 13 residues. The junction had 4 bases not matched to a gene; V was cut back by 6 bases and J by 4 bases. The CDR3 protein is CASSPQGAYEQYF. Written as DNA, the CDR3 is TGTGCCAGCAGTCCACAGGGGGCGTACGAGCAGTACTTC.